The rows below give T cell receptor beta chains drawn from one sample of a study of blood T cell repertoires in COVID-19. Repertoires were generated with immunoSEQ multiplex PCR, while TCRdb's copy carries only in-frame clones and drops some. The sample carries roughly 400,000 clones, around 87% recorded once. The sequenced sample consisted of PBMCs or T cells enriched from blood (not recorded which). The origin of the receptors is a young man who had recovered from COVID-19. Both conserved end residues are part of each CDR3. The D gene is left open where the match is weak. Not all rows give a size; the values are once, few, many and, for expanded clones, a class.

-	TRBV14	TRBD2	TRBJ2-1	TGTGCCAGCAGGCATACTAGCGGGAGCTACAATGAGCAGTTCTTC	CASRHTSGSYNEQFF
-	TRBV15	TRBD2	TRBJ2-1	TGTGCCACCAGCAGAGTCGCTAGCGGGTGGGATGAGCAGTTCTTC	CATSRVASGWDEQFF
-	TRBV7-9	TRBD1	TRBJ2-7	TGTGCCAGCAGCCCAAACCCGGGACAGGGTCCCTACGAGCAGTACTTC	CASSPNPGQGPYEQYF
once	TRBV28	-	TRBJ1-5	TGTGCCAGCTTATTGGACAACTACAATCAGCCCCAGCATTTT	CASLLDNYNQPQHF
-	TRBV19	-	TRBJ2-7	TGTGCCAGTAGTTTGGACAGTGTTTTCGACGAGCAGTACTTC	CASSLDSVFDEQYF
-	TRBV20-1	-	TRBJ2-5	TGCAGTGCTAGGAGCCAAGAGACCCAGTACTTC	CSARSQETQYF
-	TRBV27	-	TRBJ2-1	TGTGCCAGCAGTCCGGAGGTGGGCGTGGGCGGGTATTACAATGAGCAGTTCTTC	CASSPEVGVGGYYNEQFF
-	TRBV9	TRBD2	TRBJ2-5	TGTGCCAGCAGCGTAGGGGCTAGCGGGAGAGAGACCCAGTACTTC	CASSVGASGRETQYF
-	TRBV5-1	-	TRBJ2-7	TGCGCCAGCAGTAATAGCGGAAGAACCTACGAGCAGTACTTC	CASSNSGRTYEQYF
-	TRBV5-5	-	TRBJ1-5	TGTGCCAGCAGCTTGGGGTCGGGATATAGCAATCAGCCCCAGCATTTT	CASSLGSGYSNQPQHF
-	TRBV19	TRBD1	TRBJ1-2	TGTGCCAGTAGTACACAGGGGGATCGTAACTATGGCTACACCTTC	CASSTQGDRNYGYTF
-	TRBV28	-	TRBJ1-6	TGTGCCACCCATACGGGTGGAAATTCACCCCTCCACTTT	CATHTGGNSPLHF
-	TRBV7-9	TRBD2	TRBJ2-7	TGTGCCAGCAGCCCAAGAGGGGCGGGACTAGCGGGAGACTACGAGCAGTACTTC	CASSPRGAGLAGDYEQYF
-	TRBV30	-	TRBJ1-5	TGTGCCCTTCCTGTAAATCAGCCCCAGCATTTT	CALPVNQPQHF
-	TRBV9	-	TRBJ1-1	TGTGCCAGCAGCGTAGTCGGGGAGATGAACACTGAAGCTTTCTTT	CASSVVGEMNTEAFF
-	TRBV7-8	-	TRBJ2-1	TGTGCCAGCAGCTTAGCTGGGAGGCCCGCTGACAAGAACAATGAGCAGTTCTTC	CASSLAGRPADKNNEQFF
-	TRBV5-5	TRBD2	TRBJ2-2	TGTGCCAGCAGCTTGCGGCTAGCGGTAAACGGGGAGCTGTTTTTT	CASSLRLAVNGELFF
-	TRBV7-7	-	TRBJ1-2	TGTGCTAGCATCCAAACGAATCAGGGCGCAAACTATGGCTACACCTTC	CASIQTNQGANYGYTF
-	TRBV7-6	TRBD1	TRBJ2-7	TGTGCCAGCAGCAGTCCGGGACAGGGGGCCTACGAGCAGTACTTC	CASSSPGQGAYEQYF
-	TRBV7-9	TRBD2	TRBJ2-7	TGTGCCAGCAGCTTAGGTCTAGCGGGGGCCTCCTACGAGCAGTACTTC	CASSLGLAGASYEQYF
-	TRBV7-6	TRBD1	TRBJ1-1	TGTGCCAGCAGCTTAGCGCCCGGGACAGGGGACTTGAACACTGAAGCTTTCTTT	CASSLAPGTGDLNTEAFF
-	TRBV28	TRBD1	TRBJ1-2	TGTGCCAGCAGGCCTTGGGACAGGTTGGGCTATGGCTACACCTTC	CASRPWDRLGYGYTF
-	TRBV30	-	TRBJ2-1	TGTGCCTGGAGTACAATTGGACAGGTCCTACCGGGAGGGCCGAGGAATGAGCAGTTCTTC	CAWSTIGQVLPGGPRNEQFF
-	TRBV5-1	-	TRBJ1-3	TGCGCCAGCAGCGCGGATCTCGCGCGCTCTGGAAACACCATATATTTT	CASSADLARSGNTIYF
-	TRBV27	-	TRBJ2-7	TGTGCCAGCACGCCCCTCGGTAGCGGAGGGGAGGACGAGCAGTACTTC	CASTPLGSGGEDEQYF
-	TRBV5-8	TRBD2	TRBJ2-1	TGTGCCAGCAGCTTGAAGGAGCGGGAGGGGTCGAATGAGCAGTTCTTC	CASSLKEREGSNEQFF
-	TRBV2	-	TRBJ2-3	TGTGCCAGCAGCCCGAGTGGTTTTTCCAGCACAGATACGCAGTATTTT	CASSPSGFSSTDTQYF
-	TRBV5-1	TRBD2	TRBJ2-1	TGCGCCAGCAGCGATAGCGGGAAGTCCTACAATGAGCAGTTCTTC	CASSDSGKSYNEQFF
once	TRBV28	TRBD1	TRBJ1-1	TGTGCCAGTACCCACAGGGGACCTGAGAAATCTTTCTTT	CASTHRGPEKSFF
-	TRBV6-5	TRBD2	TRBJ2-5	TGTGCCAGCAGTTATAGCGGGAGTGGACAAGAGACCCAGTACTTC	CASSYSGSGQETQYF
-	TRBV3-1/TRBV3-2	TRBD2	TRBJ2-3	TGTGCCAGCAGCCCGAGCAGACTAGCGGATGATGGAGATACGCAGTATTTT	CASSPSRLADDGDTQYF
-	TRBV19	TRBD1	TRBJ1-4	TGTGCCAGTAGGACAGGGAGATCTAATGAAAAACTGTTTTTT	CASRTGRSNEKLFF
-	TRBV4-1	TRBD2	TRBJ2-7	TGCGCCAGCAGCCAACCACTTAGCGGGAAAACCTACGAGCAGTACTTC	CASSQPLSGKTYEQYF
-	TRBV28	TRBD1	TRBJ2-2	TGTGCCAGCAGTCCCCAAGGGACAGGTCGCACCGGGGAGCTGTTTTTT	CASSPQGTGRTGELFF
-	TRBV27	TRBD1	TRBJ2-5	TGTGCCAGCAGCTTATCATCCTACGGGACAGGGGAGAAAGAGACCCAGTACTTC	CASSLSSYGTGEKETQYF
few	TRBV6-6	-	TRBJ2-7	TGTGCCAGCAGTTACTTACTCGGTATTTACGAGCAGTACTTC	CASSYLLGIYEQYF
-	TRBV24-1	TRBD2	TRBJ2-3	TGTGCCACCAGTGACCGTGGACTAGCGGGAGATACGCAGTATTTT	CATSDRGLAGDTQYF
-	TRBV5-6	TRBD1	TRBJ1-6	TGTGCCAGCAGCTGGCAGGGGGGAAATTCACCCCTCCACTTT	CASSWQGGNSPLHF
-	TRBV11-2	-	TRBJ2-3	TGTGCCAGCGGAGGTTCAGATACGCAGTATTTT	CASGGSDTQYF
-	TRBV7-2	-	TRBJ2-5	TGTGCCAGCAGCTTAGCGCATGTTGGACAGCAGTACTTC	CASSLAHVGQQYF
-	TRBV28	TRBD1	TRBJ1-1	TGTGCCAGCAGTTTATGGGGACAGGGGCAGATGAACACTGAAGCTTTCTTT	CASSLWGQGQMNTEAFF
-	TRBV7-6	-	TRBJ2-3	TGTGCCAGCAGCTTTTCGAGAGGGTCAGATACGCAGTATTTT	CASSFSRGSDTQYF
-	TRBV5-1	-	TRBJ1-4	TGCGCCAGCAGTCTGAGCGGAGTTCAAGGGGAAAAACTGTTTTTT	CASSLSGVQGEKLFF
-	TRBV4-2	TRBD1	TRBJ2-7	TGTGCCAGCAGCCAAGAGCCCACAGGGGCCCTTACCTACTACGAGCAGTACTTC	CASSQEPTGALTYYEQYF
-	TRBV7-8	TRBD2	TRBJ2-1	TGTGCCGCCCATCCGGGACTAGCGGGAGGGGGGACCTACAATGAGCAGTTCTTC	CAAHPGLAGGGTYNEQFF
-	TRBV30	-	TRBJ2-2	TGTGCCTGGGGGGAGACCGGGGAGCTGTTTTTT	CAWGETGELFF
-	TRBV28	TRBD2	TRBJ2-5	TGTGCCAGCAGTTTCCCTAGCGGGACCCAGTACTTC	CASSFPSGTQYF
-	TRBV12-5	-	TRBJ1-1	TGTGCTAGTGGTTTGGGAAGGGGGTTGGGCACTGAAGCTTTCTTT	CASGLGRGLGTEAFF
-	TRBV6-1	-	TRBJ1-5	TGTGCCAGCAGTGGCGACGGAGTTAGCAATCAGCCCCAGCATTTT	CASSGDGVSNQPQHF
-	TRBV30	TRBD1	TRBJ2-1	TGTGCCTGGAGTAAGGGACAGGGTCACAATGAGCAGTTCTTC	CAWSKGQGHNEQFF
few	TRBV4-1	-	TRBJ2-1	TGCGCCAGCAGTCACTCAGCCCACCACCCGGTGGGCAGTCACAATGAGCAGTTCTTC	CASSHSAHHPVGSHNEQFF
-	TRBV28	-	TRBJ2-2	TGTGCCAGCAGAACCGGGACGAACACCGGGGAGCTGTTTTTT	CASRTGTNTGELFF
-	TRBV24-1	-	TRBJ2-1	TGTGCCACCAGTGGTACAGCTTTCAATGAGCAGTTCTTC	CATSGTAFNEQFF
few	TRBV11-3	-	TRBJ2-3	TGTGCCAGCAGCTTAGGCGGCACAGATACGCAGTATTTT	CASSLGGTDTQYF
few	TRBV28	-	TRBJ2-7	TGTGCCGCTAAAACAGGGCTTTCCTACGAGCAGTACTTC	CAAKTGLSYEQYF
-	TRBV29-1	TRBD1	TRBJ1-2	TGCAGCGGATCCGGGACAGGGGGCTTTGGCTACACCTTC	CSGSGTGGFGYTF
-	TRBV3-1/TRBV3-2	-	TRBJ1-1	TGTGCCAGCAGCCAAGATCCGCGAGGAAACACTGAAGCTTTCTTT	CASSQDPRGNTEAFF